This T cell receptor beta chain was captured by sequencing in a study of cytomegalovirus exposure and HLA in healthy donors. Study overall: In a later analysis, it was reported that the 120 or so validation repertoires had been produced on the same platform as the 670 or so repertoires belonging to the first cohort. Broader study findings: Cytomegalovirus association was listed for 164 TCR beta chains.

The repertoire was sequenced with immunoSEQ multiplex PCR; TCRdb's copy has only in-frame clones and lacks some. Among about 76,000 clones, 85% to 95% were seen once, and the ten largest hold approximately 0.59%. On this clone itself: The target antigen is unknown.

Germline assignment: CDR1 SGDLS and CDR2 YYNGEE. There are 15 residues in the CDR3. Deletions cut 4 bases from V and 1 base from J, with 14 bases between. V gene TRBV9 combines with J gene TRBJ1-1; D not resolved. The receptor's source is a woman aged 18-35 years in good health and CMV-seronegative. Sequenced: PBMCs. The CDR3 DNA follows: TGTGCCAGCAGCCCAGGTGGAGGGCAGAACACTGAAGCTTTCTTT. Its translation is CASSPGGGQNTEAFF.